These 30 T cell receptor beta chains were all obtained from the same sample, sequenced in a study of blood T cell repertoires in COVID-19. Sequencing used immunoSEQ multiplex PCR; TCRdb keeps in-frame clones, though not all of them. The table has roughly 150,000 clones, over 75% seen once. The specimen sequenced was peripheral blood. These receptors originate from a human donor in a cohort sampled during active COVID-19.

The CDR3 bases are TGTGCCATCAGTGAGTCGGCGGCAAAACTGTTTTTT. Translating it yields CAISESAAKLFF. The V and J genes are TRBV10-3 and TRBJ1-4; D is ambiguous. The germline V and J ends were trimmed by 0 bases and 10 bases, with 6 bases remaining between them. The CDR3 consists of 12 residues. Germline V gene lookup returns CDR1 ENHRY and CDR2 SYGVKD.

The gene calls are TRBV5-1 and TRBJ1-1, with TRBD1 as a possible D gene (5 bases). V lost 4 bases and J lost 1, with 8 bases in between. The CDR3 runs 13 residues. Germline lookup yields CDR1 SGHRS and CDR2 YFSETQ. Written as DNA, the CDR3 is TGCGCCAGCAGCAGTGGACAGAACACTGAAGCTTTCTTT. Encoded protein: CASSSGQNTEAFF.

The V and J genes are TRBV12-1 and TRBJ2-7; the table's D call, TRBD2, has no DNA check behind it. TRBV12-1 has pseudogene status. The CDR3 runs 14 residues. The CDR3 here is CASSSSGFSYEQYV. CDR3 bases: TGTGCCAGCAGCTCCTCCGGGTTTTCCTACGAGCAGTACGTC.

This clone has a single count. CDR3 sequence reads: CASNIQGENQPQHF. In nucleotides, the CDR3 is TGTGCCAGCAATATACAGGGGGAAAATCAGCCCCAGCATTTT. The chain employs TRBV2 and TRBJ1-5; 8 bases are shared with TRBD1. V gave up 7 bases and J gave up 4 bases; unmatched junction bases: 6. Germline V lookup: CDR1 SNHLY, CDR2 FYNNEI. The CDR3 has 14 amino acids.

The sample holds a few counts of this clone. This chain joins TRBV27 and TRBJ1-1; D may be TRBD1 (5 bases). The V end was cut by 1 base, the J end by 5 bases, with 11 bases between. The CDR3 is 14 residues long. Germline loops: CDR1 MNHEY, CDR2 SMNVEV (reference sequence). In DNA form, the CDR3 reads TGTGCCAGCAGTTTATGGGCAGGGTTTACTGAAGCTTTCTTT. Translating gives CASSLWAGFTEAFF.

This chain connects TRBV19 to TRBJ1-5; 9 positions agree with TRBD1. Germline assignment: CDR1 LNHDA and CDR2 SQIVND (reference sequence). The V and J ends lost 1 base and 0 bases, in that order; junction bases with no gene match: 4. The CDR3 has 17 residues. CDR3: CASSIVTGGFSNQPQHF. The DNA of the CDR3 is TGTGCCAGTAGTATAGTAACAGGGGGCTTTAGCAATCAGCCCCAGCATTTT.

CDR3 coding DNA: TGCGCCAGCAGCTTGACGACAGACCAAGAGACCCAGTACTTC. It specifies CASSLTTDQETQYF. The chain carries TRBV5-1 and TRBJ2-5; D perhaps matches TRBD1 (5 bases). In germline, CDR1 is SGHRS, CDR2 YFSETQ. The CDR3 extends over 14 amino acids. V was clipped by 1 base and J by 0 bases, with 7 bases between them.

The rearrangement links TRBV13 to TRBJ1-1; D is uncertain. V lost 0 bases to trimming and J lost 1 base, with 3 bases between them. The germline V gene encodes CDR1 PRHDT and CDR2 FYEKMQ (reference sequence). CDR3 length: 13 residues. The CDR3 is CASSLGSNTEAFF. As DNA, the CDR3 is TGTGCCAGCAGCTTAGGCTCGAACACTGAAGCTTTCTTT.

For the CDR3, the DNA is TGTGCCAGCAGCTTAGACAGGGGAAGTACGGAGACCCAGTACTTC. This sequence encodes CASSLDRGSTETQYF. The V gene is TRBV7-9, the J gene TRBJ2-5, with 7 positions matching TRBD1. The CDR3 covers 15 residues. V dropped 1 base and J dropped 5; count of bases not matched to a gene: 7. The germline CDR1 and CDR2 sequences are SEHNR and FQNEAQ (reference sequence). Complete variable domain (other parts from reference TRBV7-9 and TRBJ2-5): DTGVSQNPRHKITKRGQNVTFRCDPISEHNRLYWYRQTLGQGPEFLTYFQNEAQLEKSRLLSDRFSAERPKGSFSTLEIQRTEQGDSAMYLCASSLDRGSTETQYFGPGTRLLVL.

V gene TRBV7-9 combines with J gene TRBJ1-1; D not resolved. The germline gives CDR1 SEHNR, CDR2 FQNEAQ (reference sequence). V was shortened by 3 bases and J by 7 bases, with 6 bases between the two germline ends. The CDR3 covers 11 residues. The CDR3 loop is CASSFVLEAFF. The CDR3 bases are TGTGCCAGCAGCTTTGTCCTTGAAGCTTTCTTT. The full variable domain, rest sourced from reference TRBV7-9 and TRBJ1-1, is DTGVSQNPRHKITKRGQNVTFRCDPISEHNRLYWYRQTLGQGPEFLTYFQNEAQLEKSRLLSDRFSAERPKGSFSTLEIQRTEQGDSAMYLCASSFVLEAFFGQGTRLTVV.

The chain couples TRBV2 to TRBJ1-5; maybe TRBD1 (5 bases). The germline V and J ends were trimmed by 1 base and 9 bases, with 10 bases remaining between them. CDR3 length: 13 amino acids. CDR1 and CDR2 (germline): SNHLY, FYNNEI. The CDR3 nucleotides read TGTGCCAGCAGTGAAGATGGGGGGAGGCCCCAGCATTTT. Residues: CASSEDGGRPQHF.

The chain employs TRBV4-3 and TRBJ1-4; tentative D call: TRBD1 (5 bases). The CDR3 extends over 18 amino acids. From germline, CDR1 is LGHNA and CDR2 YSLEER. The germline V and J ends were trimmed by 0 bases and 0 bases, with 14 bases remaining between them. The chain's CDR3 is CASSQDLKGQSTNEKLFF. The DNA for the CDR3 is TGCGCCAGCAGCCAAGATCTGAAGGGGCAATCAACTAATGAAAAACTGTTTTTT.

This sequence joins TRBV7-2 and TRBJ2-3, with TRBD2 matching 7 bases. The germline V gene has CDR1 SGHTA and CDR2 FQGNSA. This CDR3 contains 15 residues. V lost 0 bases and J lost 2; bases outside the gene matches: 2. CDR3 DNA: TGTGCCAGCAGCTTAGCAGCGGGAACCACAGATACGCAGTATTTT. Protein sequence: CASSLAAGTTDTQYF.

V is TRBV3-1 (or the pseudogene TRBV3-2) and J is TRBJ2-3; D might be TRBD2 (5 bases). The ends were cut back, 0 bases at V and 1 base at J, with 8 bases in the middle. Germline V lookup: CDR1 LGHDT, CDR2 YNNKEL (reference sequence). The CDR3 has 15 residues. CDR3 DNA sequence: TGTGCCAGCAGCCAAGAGGGAGTCGGCACAGATACGCAGTATTTT. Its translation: CASSQEGVGTDTQYF.

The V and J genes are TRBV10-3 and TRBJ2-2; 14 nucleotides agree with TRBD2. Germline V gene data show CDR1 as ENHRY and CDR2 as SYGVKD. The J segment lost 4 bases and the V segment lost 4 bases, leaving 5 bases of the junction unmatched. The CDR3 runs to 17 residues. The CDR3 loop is CAISGGLAGVGTGELFF. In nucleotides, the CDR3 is TGTGCCATCAGTGGGGGACTAGCGGGAGTTGGCACCGGGGAGCTGTTTTTT.

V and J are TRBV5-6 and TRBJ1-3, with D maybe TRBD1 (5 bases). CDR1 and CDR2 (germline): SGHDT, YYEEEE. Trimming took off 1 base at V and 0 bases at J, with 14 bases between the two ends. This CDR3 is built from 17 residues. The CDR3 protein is CASSLRGLASSGNTIYF. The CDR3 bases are TGTGCCAGCAGCTTGAGGGGATTGGCCTCCTCTGGAAACACCATATATTTT.

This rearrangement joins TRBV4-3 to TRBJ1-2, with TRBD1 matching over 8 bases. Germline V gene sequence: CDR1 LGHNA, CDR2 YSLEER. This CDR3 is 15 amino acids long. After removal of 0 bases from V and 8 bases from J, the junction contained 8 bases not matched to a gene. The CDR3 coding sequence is TGCGCCAGCAGCCAAGATAACCAGGGGGCGGGGGGCTACACCTTC. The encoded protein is CASSQDNQGAGGYTF.

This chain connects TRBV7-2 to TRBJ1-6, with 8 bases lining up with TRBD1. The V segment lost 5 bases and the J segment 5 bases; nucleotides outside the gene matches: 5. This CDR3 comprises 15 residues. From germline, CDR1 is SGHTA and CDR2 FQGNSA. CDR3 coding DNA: TGTGCCAGCAGCCTGGGACAGGACAATAATTCACCCCTCCACTTT. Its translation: CASSLGQDNNSPLHF.

The CDR3 sequence is CASSYRGQYEQYF. The CDR3 nucleotides read TGTGCCAGCAGTTACAGGGGGCAGTACGAGCAGTACTTC. V gene TRBV6-2 or TRBV6-3 combines with J gene TRBJ2-7; 7 positions match TRBD1. The CDR3 consists of 13 residues. V lost 2 bases and J lost 4; bases outside the gene matches: 2. Germline V CDR1 and CDR2: MNHEY, SVGEGT.

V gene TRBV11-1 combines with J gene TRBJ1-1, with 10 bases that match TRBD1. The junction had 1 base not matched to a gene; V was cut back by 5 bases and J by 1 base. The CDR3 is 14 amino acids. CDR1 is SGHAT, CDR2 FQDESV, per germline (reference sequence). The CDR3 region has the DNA TGTGCCAGCAGCCGGGACAGGGGGAACACTGAAGCTTTCTTT. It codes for CASSRDRGNTEAFF.

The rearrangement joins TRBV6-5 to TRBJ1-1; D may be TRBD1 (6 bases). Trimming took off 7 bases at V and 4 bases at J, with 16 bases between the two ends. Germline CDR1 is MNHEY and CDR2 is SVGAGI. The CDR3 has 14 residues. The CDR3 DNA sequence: TGTGCCAGCATCCGAGACAGGACTCGCACTGAAGCTTTCTTT. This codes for CASIRDRTRTEAFF.

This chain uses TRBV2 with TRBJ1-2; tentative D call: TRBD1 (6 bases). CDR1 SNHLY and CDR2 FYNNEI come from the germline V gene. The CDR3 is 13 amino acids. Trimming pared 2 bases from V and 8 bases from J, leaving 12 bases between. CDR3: CASSEYRDEGYTF. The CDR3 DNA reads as TGTGCCAGCAGTGAATACAGGGATGAAGGCTACACCTTC. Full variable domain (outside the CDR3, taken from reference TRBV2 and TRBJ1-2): EPEVTQTPSHQVTQMGQEVILRCVPISNHLYFYWYRQILGQKVEFLVSFYNNEISEKSEIFDDQFSVERPDGSNFTLKIRSTKLEDSAMYFCASSEYRDEGYTFGSGTRLTVV.

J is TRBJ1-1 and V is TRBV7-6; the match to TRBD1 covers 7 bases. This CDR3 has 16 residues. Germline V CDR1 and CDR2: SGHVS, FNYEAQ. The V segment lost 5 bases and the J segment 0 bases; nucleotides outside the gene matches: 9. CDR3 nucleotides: TGTGCCAGCAGCCCTCGACAGGGTCGGCTGAACACTGAAGCTTTCTTT. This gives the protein CASSPRQGRLNTEAFF.

Here the CDR3 DNA reads TGTGCCAGCGCTAAGATTCAGGGGCTAGGAGGCTACACCTTC. It encodes CASAKIQGLGGYTF. V usage is TRBV27 and J usage is TRBJ1-2; D possibly corresponds to TRBD1 (6 bases). Per germline, CDR1 MNHEY and CDR2 SMNVEV (reference sequence). The V end was cut by 8 bases, the J end by 8 bases, with 21 bases between. CDR3 length equals 14 residues.

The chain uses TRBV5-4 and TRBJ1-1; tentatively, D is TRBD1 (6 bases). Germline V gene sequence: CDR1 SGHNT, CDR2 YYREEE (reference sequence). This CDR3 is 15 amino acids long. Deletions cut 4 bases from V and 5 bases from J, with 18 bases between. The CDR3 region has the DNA TGTGCCAGCAGCGCTGGGCCCGACAGGTGGACTGAAGCTTTCTTT. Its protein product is CASSAGPDRWTEAFF. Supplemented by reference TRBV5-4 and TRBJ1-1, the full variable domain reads ETGVTQSPTHLIKTRGQQVTLRCSSQSGHNTVSWYQQALGQGPQFIFQYYREEENGRGNFPPRFSGLQFPNYSSELNVNALELDDSALYLCASSAGPDRWTEAFFGQGTRLTVV.

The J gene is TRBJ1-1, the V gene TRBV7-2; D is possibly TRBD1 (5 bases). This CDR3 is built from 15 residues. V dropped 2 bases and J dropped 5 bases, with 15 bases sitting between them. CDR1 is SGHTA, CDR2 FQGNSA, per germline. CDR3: CASSLIGALRTEAFF. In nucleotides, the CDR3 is TGTGCCAGCAGCTTAATAGGGGCGCTGAGGACTGAAGCTTTCTTT.

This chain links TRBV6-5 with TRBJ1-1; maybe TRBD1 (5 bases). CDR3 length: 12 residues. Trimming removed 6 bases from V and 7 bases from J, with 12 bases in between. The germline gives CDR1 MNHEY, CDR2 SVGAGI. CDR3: CASSEIQGEAFF. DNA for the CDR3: TGTGCCAGCAGCGAGATTCAGGGTGAAGCTTTCTTT.

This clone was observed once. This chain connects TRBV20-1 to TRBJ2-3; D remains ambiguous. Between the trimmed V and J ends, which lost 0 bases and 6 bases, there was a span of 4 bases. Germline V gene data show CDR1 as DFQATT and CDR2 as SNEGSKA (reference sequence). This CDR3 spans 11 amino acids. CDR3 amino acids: CSARETDTQYF. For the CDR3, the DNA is TGCAGTGCTAGAGAGACTGATACGCAGTATTTT.

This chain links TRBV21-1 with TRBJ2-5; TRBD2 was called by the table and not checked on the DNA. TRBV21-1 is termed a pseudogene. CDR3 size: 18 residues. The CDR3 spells CANPRRAPQGSPGEEEYF. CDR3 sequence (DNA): TGTGCCAATCCTCGGAGGGCACCTCAAGGGTCGCCGGGAGAGGAGGAGTACTTC.

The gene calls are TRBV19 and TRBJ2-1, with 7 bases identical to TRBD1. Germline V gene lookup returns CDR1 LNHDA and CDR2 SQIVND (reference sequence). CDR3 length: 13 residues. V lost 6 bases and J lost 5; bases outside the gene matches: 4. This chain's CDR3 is CASSWGTDNEQFF. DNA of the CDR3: TGTGCCAGTAGCTGGGGGACAGACAATGAGCAGTTCTTC.